The clone carrying this T cell receptor (beta chain) was observed a few times. Antigen specificity is unknown. The entry originates in a study of molecular identifiers for immune sequencing clone quantification. Findings of the study overall: Identical TCR molecules sharing a barcode could underestimate highly expanded clone sizes.

The germline gives CDR1 SGHTA, CDR2 FQGNSA. The V and J ends lost 2 bases and 2 bases respectively, with 16 bases between them. The CDR3 has 18 amino acids. Bulk TCR library preparation followed previously described methods with listed TCR primers. A single record per CDR3 protein comes from TCRdb applying MiXCR to the PCR reads. The table lists just under 65,000 distinct CDR3 sequences, around a sixth of them singletons. The origin of this receptor is a human donor in good health. Some libraries in this study had Jurkat cell RNA spiked in. Sequenced sample: naive CD8+ T cells from blood, with Jurkat cell RNA spiked in. Described subset: FACS-sorted CD8+CD4-CCR7+CD45RA+ naive T cells. The genes are TRBV7-2 and TRBJ1-6; maybe TRBD1 (6 bases). The CDR3 DNA is TGTGCCAGCAGCTTAATTGGGACACCTAGCCCCTATAATTCACCCCTCCACTTT. Protein sequence: CASSLIGTPSPYNSPLHF. The full variable domain, its missing parts supplied by reference TRBV7-2 and TRBJ1-6, is GAGVSQSPSNKVTEKGKDVELRCDPISGHTALYWYRQSLGQGLEFLIYFQGNSAPDKSGLPSDRFSAERTGGSVSTLTIQRTQQEDSAVYLCASSLIGTPSPYNSPLHFGNGTRLTVT.